This T cell receptor (beta chain) derives from a study of blood T cell repertoires in COVID-19. The overall study: Collection of acute and convalescent COVID-19 samples took place in the United States, Italy and Spain.

Original analysis: For nucleated cells, counts were estimated from reference gene primer amplification. Generated by immunoSEQ multiplex PCR, the TCRdb table keeps only in-frame clones and is missing some. D and trimming were read from the DNA, whereas the V and J calls and clone size are those reported in that table. Of a few hundred thousand clones listed, 70% to 90% are singletons. This TCR was sampled from a woman aged 30 to 39 who had recovered from COVID-19. Source material: peripheral blood.

The CDR3 nucleotides read TGTGCCACCAGTGGGAGGACCGGGACAGGGGGCCATGAGCAGTTCTTC. Amino acid sequence: CATSGRTGTGGHEQFF. J is TRBJ2-1 and V is TRBV24-1, with 12 positions matching TRBD1. This CDR3 has 16 amino acids. Germline V CDR1 and CDR2: KGHDR, SFDVKD. J gave up 8 bases and V 5 bases, and 9 bases lay outside the gene matches.